The present entry profiles one T cell receptor (beta chain) with its context. Profiling relied on immunoSEQ multiplex PCR, and the TCRdb table lists in-frame clones only, not all of them. Of some 100,000 clones detected, 91% appear once; the ten largest clones hold approximately 15%. These data belong to a study of blood T cell repertoires in COVID-19. Study-level background: PBMCs, B-cell-depleted T cells, or T cells were the source of the cDNA or gDNA that made up the material.

CDR3 length equals 13 residues. With 6 bases clipped from V and 7 bases from J, the junction kept 7 bases outside the gene matches. CDR1 is MNHEY and CDR2 is SVGAGI in the germline V gene. The TCR sequence derives from a man aged 45 to 65 with acute or convalescent COVID-19. Sequenced sample: peripheral blood. The chain has TRBV6-5 and TRBJ1-2; 8 nucleotides align to TRBD1. CDR3 protein: CASRSGQAFGYTF. The CDR3, as DNA: TGTGCCAGCAGATCGGGACAGGCCTTTGGCTACACCTTC.